In its sample, the clone carrying this T cell receptor (beta chain) was seen a few times. The ends lost 0 bases at V and 7 bases at J; junction bases unmatched: 11. There are 16 residues in the CDR3. The germline CDR1 and CDR2 sequences are DFQATT and SNEGSKA (reference sequence). This entry comes from a study of T cells in Graves' hyperthyroidism and ophthalmopathy. Patients aged 18 to 65 had newly diagnosed hyperthyroidism lasting under 2 months. From more than 9.5 ml of fresh peripheral blood, PBMCs were isolated. RNA transcripts served as the template for amplifying TCR beta CDR3 regions. Carried out on the TCR CDR3, a first-round RT-PCR used the HTBI primer set. TCRdb re-derived calls from the multiplex PCR reads in MiXCR, one entry per CDR3 protein. The data contain over 700,000 distinct CDR3 sequences, approximately 19% of them singletons.

V gene TRBV20-1 combines with J gene TRBJ2-1; 8 bases match TRBD2. The source of this sequence is a woman aged 45-60 years with Graves' hyperthyroidism that later progressed to Graves' ophthalmopathy. Sequenced: blood. In DNA form, the CDR3 reads TGCAGTGCTAGAGAAACCCCGGGACTAGTAATGAATGAGCAGTTCTTC. It yields the protein CSARETPGLVMNEQFF.